This T cell receptor (beta chain) comes out of a study of blood T cell repertoires in COVID-19. At the level of the study: Sites across the United States, Italy and Spain contributed samples from acute and convalescent COVID-19. Sample material is recorded as cDNA or gDNA derived from T cells, B-cell-depleted T cells, or PBMCs.

V lost 0 bases to trimming and J lost 9 bases, with 15 bases between them. CDR1 is SGHAT, CDR2 FQNNGV, per germline. CDR3 length: 15 residues. This table comes from immunoSEQ multiplex PCR, and its TCRdb copy is limited to in-frame clones, with some not included. The sample holds about 400,000 clones, approximately 86% seen once. Specimen: peripheral blood. The sequence came from a human donor in a cohort sampled during active COVID-19. The chain couples TRBV11-2 to TRBJ2-1; D gene unclear. The CDR3 DNA is TGTGCCAGCAGCTTAGAGCGAGCCGTCTCTATTGAGCAGTTCTTC. It specifies CASSLERAVSIEQFF.